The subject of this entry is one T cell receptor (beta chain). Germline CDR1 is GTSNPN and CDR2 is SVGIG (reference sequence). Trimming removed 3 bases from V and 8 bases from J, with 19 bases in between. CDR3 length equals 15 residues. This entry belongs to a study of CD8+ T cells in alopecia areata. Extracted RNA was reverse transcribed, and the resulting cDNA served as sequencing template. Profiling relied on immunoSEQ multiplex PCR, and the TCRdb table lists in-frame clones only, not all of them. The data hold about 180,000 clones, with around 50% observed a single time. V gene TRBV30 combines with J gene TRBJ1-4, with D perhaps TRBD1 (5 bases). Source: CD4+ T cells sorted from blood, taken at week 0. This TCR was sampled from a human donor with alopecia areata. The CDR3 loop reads CAWRAGGGGGEKLFF. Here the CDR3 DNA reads TGTGCCTGGAGGGCCGGTGGGGGAGGAGGCGAAAAACTGTTTTTT.